This TCR beta chain was identified in a study of CD8+CD57+ T cells in acquired aplastic anemia. Overall study: An average of roughly 3 ug of DNA was obtained from sorted CD4+ and CD8+ cells. Study outcomes and limitations: The CD8+ Simpson's diversity of patients and controls was not significantly different. Patients and controls shared some 30 CD8+ CDR3 sequences, highly expressed in patients.

Profiles of TCR beta VDJ and CDR3 were generated from a genomic DNA template. TCRdb reanalysed the reads using MiXCR and keeps one entry per CDR3 protein. Of approximately 270,000 distinct CDR3 sequences listed, roughly 50% are singletons. This clonotype was observed many times. Antigen unknown. Germline loops: CDR1 LNHNV, CDR2 YYDKDF (reference sequence). This CDR3 has 14 residues. V was clipped by 8 bases and J by 1 base; unmatched bases: 3. This rearrangement joins TRBV15 to TRBJ1-4, with 8 bases lining up with TRBD1. This clonotype originated in a human donor with severe aplastic anemia or a healthy control (not recorded which). The sequenced sample was sorted CD4+, CD8+, or CD8+CD57+ T cells (not recorded which) from PBMCs. CDR3 region: CATHRGVTNEKLFF. In DNA, the CDR3 is TGTGCCACCCACAGGGGGGTAACTAATGAAAAACTGTTTTTT.